This section outlines one T cell receptor (beta chain) sequence together with its context. This sample is part of a study of blood T cell repertoires in COVID-19. Donors were grouped by their self-reported clinical history. Sequenced by immunoSEQ multiplex PCR; TCRdb stores in-frame clones only, minus some. This table has roughly 180,000 clones, 75% to 90% appearing once. V lost 3 bases and J lost 8, with 13 bases in between. Germline values: CDR1 LNHNV, CDR2 YYDKDF (reference sequence). The CDR3 spans 14 residues. Sequenced: PBMCs or T cells enriched from blood (not recorded which). The genes are TRBV15 and TRBJ1-4; D is unresolved. This receptor was identified in a man aged 40-50 years who had recovered from COVID-19. This CDR3 is CATSSVRYGEKLFF. Here the CDR3 DNA reads TGTGCCACCAGCAGCGTGAGATACGGGGAAAAACTGTTTTTT.